Included here is one TCR beta chain sequence, with context. Its matching antigen is unknown. Investigators amplified TCR beta CDR3 regions from RNA transcripts. RT-PCR was first run with HTBI primers, then multiplex PCR in a second round. Each CDR3 protein gets one entry after TCRdb re-called the multiplex PCR reads with MiXCR. The sample contains about 740,000 distinct CDR3 sequences, roughly two fifths of which appear only once. Diagnoses were established from clinical symptoms, serum thyroxine, TRAb, thyroid ultrasound and orbital computed tomography. This specimen comes from a study of Graves' ophthalmopathy and Graves' hyperthyroidism. Study-wide findings and caveats: Blood was where most expanded thyroid clonotypes above 0.001 frequency also turned up.

V shed 6 bases and J 5 bases; nucleotides not matched to a gene: 9. This CDR3 is 15 amino acids long. The germline CDR1 and CDR2 sequences are MNHEY and SVGEGT. The sample consisted of peripheral blood. The rearrangement links TRBV6-2 or TRBV6-3 to TRBJ2-5; 10 bases map to TRBD2. The receptor's source is an adult man with Graves' ophthalmopathy. CDR3 region: CASRSQREGRETQYF. CDR3 coding DNA: TGTGCCAGCAGATCCCAGCGGGAGGGCCGGGAGACCCAGTACTTC.